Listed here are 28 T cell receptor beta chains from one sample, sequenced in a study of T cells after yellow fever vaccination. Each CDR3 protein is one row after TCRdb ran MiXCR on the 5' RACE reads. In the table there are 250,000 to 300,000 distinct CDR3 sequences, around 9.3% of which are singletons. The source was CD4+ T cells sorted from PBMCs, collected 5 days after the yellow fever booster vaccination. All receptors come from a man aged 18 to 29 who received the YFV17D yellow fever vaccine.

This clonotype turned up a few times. This CDR3 reads CAIRGDRSGETQYF. CDR3 DNA: TGTGCCATCAGGGGGGACAGGTCCGGGGAGACCCAGTACTTC. The rearrangement links TRBV10-3 to TRBJ2-5; TRBD1 matches 8 bases. Germline V lookup: CDR1 ENHRY, CDR2 SYGVKD. The CDR3 has 14 amino acids. After removal of 6 bases from V and 5 bases from J, the junction contained 8 bases not matched to a gene.

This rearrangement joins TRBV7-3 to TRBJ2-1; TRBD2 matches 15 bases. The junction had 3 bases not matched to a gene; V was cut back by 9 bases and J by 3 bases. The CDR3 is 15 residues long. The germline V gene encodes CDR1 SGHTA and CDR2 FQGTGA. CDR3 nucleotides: TGTGCCAGTGGGACTAGCGGGGGGCACTACAATGAGCAGTTCTTC. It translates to CASGTSGGHYNEQFF.

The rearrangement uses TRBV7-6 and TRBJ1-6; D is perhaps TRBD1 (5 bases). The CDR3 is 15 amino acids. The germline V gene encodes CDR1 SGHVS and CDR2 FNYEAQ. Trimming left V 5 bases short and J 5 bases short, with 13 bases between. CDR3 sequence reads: CASSPSTVNNSPLHF. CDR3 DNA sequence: TGTGCCAGCAGCCCTTCGACAGTAAATAATTCACCCCTCCACTTT.

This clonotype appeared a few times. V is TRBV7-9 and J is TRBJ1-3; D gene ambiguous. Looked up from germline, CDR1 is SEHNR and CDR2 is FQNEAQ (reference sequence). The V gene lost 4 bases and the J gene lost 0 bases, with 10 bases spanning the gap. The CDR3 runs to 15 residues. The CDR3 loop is CASSSRGNSGNTIYF. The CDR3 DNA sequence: TGTGCCAGCAGCTCCCGCGGGAACTCTGGAAACACCATATATTTT. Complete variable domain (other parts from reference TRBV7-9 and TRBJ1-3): DTGVSQNPRHKITKRGQNVTFRCDPISEHNRLYWYRQTLGQGPEFLTYFQNEAQLEKSRLLSDRFSAERPKGSFSTLEIQRTEQGDSAMYLCASSSRGNSGNTIYFGEGSWLTVV.

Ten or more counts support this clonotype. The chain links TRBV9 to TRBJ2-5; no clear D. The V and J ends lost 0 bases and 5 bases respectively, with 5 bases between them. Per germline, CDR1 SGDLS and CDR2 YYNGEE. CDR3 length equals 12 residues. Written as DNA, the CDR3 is TGTGCCAGCAGCGTAGGGGCGGAGACCCAGTACTTC. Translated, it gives CASSVGAETQYF.

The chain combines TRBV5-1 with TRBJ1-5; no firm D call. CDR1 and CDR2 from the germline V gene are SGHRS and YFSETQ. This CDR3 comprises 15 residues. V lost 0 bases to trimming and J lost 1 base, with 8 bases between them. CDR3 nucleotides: TGCGCCAGCAGCTTGGACACGGACAGCAATCAGCCCCAGCATTTT. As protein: CASSLDTDSNQPQHF.

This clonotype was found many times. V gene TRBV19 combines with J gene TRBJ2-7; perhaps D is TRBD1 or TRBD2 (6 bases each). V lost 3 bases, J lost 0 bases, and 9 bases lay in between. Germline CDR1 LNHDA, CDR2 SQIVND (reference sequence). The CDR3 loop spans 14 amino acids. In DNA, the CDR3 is TGTGCCAGTAGTATCCCGGGGGCCTCCTACGAGCAGTACTTC. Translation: CASSIPGASYEQYF.

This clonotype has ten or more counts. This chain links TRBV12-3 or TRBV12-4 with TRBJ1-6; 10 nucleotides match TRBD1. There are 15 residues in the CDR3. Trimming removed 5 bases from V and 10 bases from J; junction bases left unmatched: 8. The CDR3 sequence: CASSPRTGGESPLHF. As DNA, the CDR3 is TGTGCCAGCAGTCCGCGGACAGGGGGAGAGTCACCCCTCCACTTT.

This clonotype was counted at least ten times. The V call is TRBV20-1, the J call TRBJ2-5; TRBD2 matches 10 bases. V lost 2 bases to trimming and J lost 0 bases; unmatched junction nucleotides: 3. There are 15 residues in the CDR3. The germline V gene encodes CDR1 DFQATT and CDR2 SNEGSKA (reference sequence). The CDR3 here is CSARSSGGYQETQYF. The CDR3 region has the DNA TGCAGTGCTAGAAGTAGCGGGGGGTACCAAGAGACCCAGTACTTC.

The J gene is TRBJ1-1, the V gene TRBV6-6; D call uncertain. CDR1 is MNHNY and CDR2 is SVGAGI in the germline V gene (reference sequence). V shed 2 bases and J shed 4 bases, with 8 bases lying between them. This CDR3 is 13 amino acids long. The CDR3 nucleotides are TGTGCCAGCAGTTACCCTGATAGCACTGAAGCTTTCTTT. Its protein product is CASSYPDSTEAFF.

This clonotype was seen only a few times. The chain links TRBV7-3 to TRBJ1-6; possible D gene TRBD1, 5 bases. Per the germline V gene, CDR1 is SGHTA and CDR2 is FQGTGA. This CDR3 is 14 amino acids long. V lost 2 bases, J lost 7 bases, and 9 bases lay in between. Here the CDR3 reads CASSLGGANSPLHF. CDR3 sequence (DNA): TGTGCCAGCAGCTTAGGAGGGGCCAATTCACCCCTCCACTTT.

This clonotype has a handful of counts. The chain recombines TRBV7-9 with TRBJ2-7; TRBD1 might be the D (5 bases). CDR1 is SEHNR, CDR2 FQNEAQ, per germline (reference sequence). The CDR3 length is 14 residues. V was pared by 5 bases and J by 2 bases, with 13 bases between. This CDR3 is CASSPQGSAYEQYF. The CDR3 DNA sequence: TGTGCCAGCAGCCCCCAGGGTTCGGCCTACGAGCAGTACTTC.

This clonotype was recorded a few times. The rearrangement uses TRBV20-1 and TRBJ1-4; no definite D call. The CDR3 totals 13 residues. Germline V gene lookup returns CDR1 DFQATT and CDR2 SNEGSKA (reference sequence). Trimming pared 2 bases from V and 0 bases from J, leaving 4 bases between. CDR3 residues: CSARQSTNEKLFF. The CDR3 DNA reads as TGCAGTGCTAGACAGTCAACTAATGAAAAACTGTTTTTT.

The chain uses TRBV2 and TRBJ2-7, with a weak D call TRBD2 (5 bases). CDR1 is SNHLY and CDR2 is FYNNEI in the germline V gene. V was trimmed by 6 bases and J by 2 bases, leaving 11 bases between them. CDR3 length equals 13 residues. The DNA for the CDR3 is TGTGCCAGCAGAGCCGACGGGGCCTACGAGCAGTACGTC. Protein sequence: CASRADGAYEQYV.

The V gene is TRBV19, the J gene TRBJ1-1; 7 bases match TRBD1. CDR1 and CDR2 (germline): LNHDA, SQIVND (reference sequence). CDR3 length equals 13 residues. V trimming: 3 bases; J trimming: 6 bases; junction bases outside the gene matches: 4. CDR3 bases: TGTGCCAGTAGTATCGGGACAGTTTCTGAAGCTTTCTTT. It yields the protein CASSIGTVSEAFF.

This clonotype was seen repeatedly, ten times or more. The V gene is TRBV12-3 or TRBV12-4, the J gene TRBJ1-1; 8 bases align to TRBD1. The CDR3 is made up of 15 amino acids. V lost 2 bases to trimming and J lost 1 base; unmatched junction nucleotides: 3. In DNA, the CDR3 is TGTGCCAGCAGTTTATGGGACAGGACGAACACTGAAGCTTTCTTT. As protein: CASSLWDRTNTEAFF.

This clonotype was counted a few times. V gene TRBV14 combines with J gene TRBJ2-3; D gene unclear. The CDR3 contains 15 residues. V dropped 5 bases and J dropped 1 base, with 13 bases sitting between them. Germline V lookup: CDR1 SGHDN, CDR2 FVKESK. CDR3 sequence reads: CASSKHLRGTDTQYF. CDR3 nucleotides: TGTGCCAGCAGCAAACACCTCCGGGGCACAGATACGCAGTATTTT.

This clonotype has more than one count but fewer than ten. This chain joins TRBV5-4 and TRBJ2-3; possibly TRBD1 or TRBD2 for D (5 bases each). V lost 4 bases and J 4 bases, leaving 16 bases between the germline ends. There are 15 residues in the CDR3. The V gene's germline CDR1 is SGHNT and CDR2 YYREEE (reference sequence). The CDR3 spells CASSQGRSEADTQYF. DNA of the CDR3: TGTGCCAGCAGCCAGGGACGGTCGGAGGCAGATACGCAGTATTTT.

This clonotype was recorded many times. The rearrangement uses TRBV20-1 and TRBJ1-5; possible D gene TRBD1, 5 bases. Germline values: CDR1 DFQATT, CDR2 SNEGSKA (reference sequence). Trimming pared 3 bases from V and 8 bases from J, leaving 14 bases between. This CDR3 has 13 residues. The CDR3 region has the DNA TGCAGTGCTAGGGGACGGTACATTGAGCCCCAGCATTTT. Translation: CSARGRYIEPQHF.

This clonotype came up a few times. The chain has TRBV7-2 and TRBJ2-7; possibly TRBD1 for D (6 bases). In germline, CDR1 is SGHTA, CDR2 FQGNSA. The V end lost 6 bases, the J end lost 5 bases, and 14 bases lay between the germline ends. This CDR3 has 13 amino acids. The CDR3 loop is CASRLNRDHEQYF. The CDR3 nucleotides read TGTGCCAGCAGACTCAACAGGGACCACGAGCAGTACTTC. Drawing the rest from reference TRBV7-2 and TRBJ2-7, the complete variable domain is GAGVSQSPSNKVTEKGKDVELRCDPISGHTALYWYRQSLGQGLEFLIYFQGNSAPDKSGLPSDRFSAERTGGSVSTLTIQRTQQEDSAVYLCASRLNRDHEQYFGPGTRLTVT.

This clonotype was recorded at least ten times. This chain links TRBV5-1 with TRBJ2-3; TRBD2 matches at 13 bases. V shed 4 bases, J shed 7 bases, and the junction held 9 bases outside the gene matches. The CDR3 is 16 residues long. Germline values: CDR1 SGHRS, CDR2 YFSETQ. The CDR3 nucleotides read TGCGCCAGCAGCCCACGACTAGCGGGGGGCGGTTATACGCAGTATTTT. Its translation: CASSPRLAGGGYTQYF.

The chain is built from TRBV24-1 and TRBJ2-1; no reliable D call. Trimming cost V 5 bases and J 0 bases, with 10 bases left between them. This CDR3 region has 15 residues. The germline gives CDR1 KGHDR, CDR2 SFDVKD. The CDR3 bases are TGTGCCACCAGTGTCGGGCACAGCTCCTACAATGAGCAGTTCTTC. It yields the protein CATSVGHSSYNEQFF.

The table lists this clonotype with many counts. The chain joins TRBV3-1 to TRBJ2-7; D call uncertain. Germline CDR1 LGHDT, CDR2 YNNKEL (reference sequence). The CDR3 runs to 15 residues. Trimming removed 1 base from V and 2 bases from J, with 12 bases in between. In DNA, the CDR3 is TGTGCCAGCAGCCAAGGGGGATTAAACCCCTACGAGCAGTACGTC. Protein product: CASSQGGLNPYEQYV.

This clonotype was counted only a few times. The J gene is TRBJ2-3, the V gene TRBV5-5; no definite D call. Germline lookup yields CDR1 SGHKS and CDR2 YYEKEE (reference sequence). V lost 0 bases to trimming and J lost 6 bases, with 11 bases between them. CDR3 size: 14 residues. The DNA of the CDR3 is TGTGCCAGCAGCTTGGCCCTGAGGCCGGATACGCAGTATTTT. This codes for CASSLALRPDTQYF. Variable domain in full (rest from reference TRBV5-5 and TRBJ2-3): DAGVTQSPTHLIKTRGQQVTLRCSPISGHKSVSWYQQVLGQGPQFIFQYYEKEERGRGNFPDRFSARQFPNYSSELNVNALLLGDSALYLCASSLALRPDTQYFGPGTRLTVL.

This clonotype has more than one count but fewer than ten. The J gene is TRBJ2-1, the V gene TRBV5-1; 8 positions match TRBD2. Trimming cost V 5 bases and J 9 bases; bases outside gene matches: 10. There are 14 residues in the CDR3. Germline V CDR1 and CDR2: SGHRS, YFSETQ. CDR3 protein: CASRPGTSQTEQFF. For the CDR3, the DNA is TGCGCCAGCAGACCCGGGACTAGTCAGACTGAGCAGTTCTTC.

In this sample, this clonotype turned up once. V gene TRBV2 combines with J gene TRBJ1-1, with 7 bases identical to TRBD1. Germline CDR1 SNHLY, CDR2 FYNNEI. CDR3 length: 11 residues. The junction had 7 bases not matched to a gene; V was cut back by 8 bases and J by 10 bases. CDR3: CASGLTGTAFF. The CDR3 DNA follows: TGTGCCAGCGGCCTGACAGGGACAGCTTTCTTT.

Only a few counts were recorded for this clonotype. CDR3 sequence: CASSPHTDSPLHF. The CDR3 coding sequence is TGTGCCAGCAGCCCGCATACGGATTCACCCCTCCACTTT. V and J are TRBV3-1 and TRBJ1-6; the D is unclear. The CDR3 totals 13 residues. The germline CDR1 and CDR2 sequences are LGHDT and YNNKEL (reference sequence). Trimming pared 4 bases from V and 8 bases from J, leaving 9 bases between. The complete variable domain, with remaining parts taken from reference TRBV3-1 and TRBJ1-6, reads DTAVSQTPKYLVTQMGNDKSIKCEQNLGHDTMYWYKQDSKKFLKIMFSYNNKELIINETVPNRFSPKSPDKAHLNLHINSLELGDSAVYFCASSPHTDSPLHFGNGTRLTVT.

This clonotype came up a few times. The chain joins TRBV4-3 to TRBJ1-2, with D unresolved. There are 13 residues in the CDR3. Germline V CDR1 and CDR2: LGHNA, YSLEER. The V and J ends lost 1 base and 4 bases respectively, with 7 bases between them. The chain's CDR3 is CASSQGATYGYTF. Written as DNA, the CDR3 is TGCGCCAGCAGCCAAGGAGCCACCTATGGCTACACCTTC.